This entry lists 15 T cell receptor beta chains sequenced from one sample in a study of shared clonotypes between healthy human individuals. Generated by immunoSEQ multiplex PCR, the TCRdb table keeps only in-frame clones and is missing some. The data contain approximately 2.5 million clones, around 90% of them singletons. The sequenced material came from naive CD4+ T cells sorted from blood. Indicated subset: CD45RA+ positively selected. The receptors derive from a man aged 18 to 29 in good health.

The chain is built from TRBV10-3 and TRBJ1-1; the D is unclear. The CDR3 totals 15 residues. The ends were cut back, 3 bases at V and 4 bases at J, with 15 bases in the middle. CDR1 is ENHRY and CDR2 is SYGVKD in the germline V gene. In DNA form, the CDR3 reads TGTGCCATCAGTGAAGGCACCTTACGTCCCACTGAAGCTTTCTTT. It is translated as CAISEGTLRPTEAFF.

The chain employs TRBV5-1 and TRBJ1-1; 9 nucleotides line up with TRBD1. V trimming: 3 bases; J trimming: 5 bases; junction bases outside the gene matches: 11. From germline, CDR1 is SGHRS and CDR2 YFSETQ. CDR3 length equals 16 residues. The CDR3 nucleotides are TGCGCCAGCAGCTCTCCCCTCACGACAGGGGGAACTGAAGCTTTCTTT. It specifies CASSSPLTTGGTEAFF.

V usage is TRBV6-5 and J usage is TRBJ2-5; 12 nucleotides match TRBD2. J lost 3 bases, V lost 4 bases, and 6 bases had no gene match. Germline loops: CDR1 MNHEY, CDR2 SVGAGI. This CDR3 contains 16 residues. The CDR3 region is CASSSPLAGGKETQYF. The CDR3 DNA follows: TGTGCCAGCAGTTCCCCACTAGCGGGAGGCAAAGAGACCCAGTACTTC.

The rearrangement uses TRBV6-1 and TRBJ1-4; unclear D gene. The CDR3 has 14 amino acids. V lost 5 bases and J lost 4, with 11 bases in between. Per the germline V gene, CDR1 is MNHNS and CDR2 is SASEGT. The CDR3 DNA is TGTGCCAGCAGTAGGAGGGCTGTTAATGAAAAACTGTTTTTT. Its translation is CASSRRAVNEKLFF.

On this clone: In the same sample, other DNA sequences code for this CDR3. V usage is TRBV6-5 and J usage is TRBJ2-1; a weak D match, TRBD1 (5 bases). Looked up from germline, CDR1 is MNHEY and CDR2 is SVGAGI. CDR3 length: 13 amino acids. V gave up 7 bases and J gave up 4 bases, with 11 bases separating them. The CDR3 region is CASTAPGYNEQFF. The CDR3 coding sequence is TGTGCCAGCACCGCTCCAGGGTACAATGAGCAGTTCTTC.

On this clone: Other DNA sequences within the sample encode an identical CDR3. The chain has TRBV11-2 and TRBJ1-3, with 8 bases that match TRBD1. The CDR3 has 15 amino acids. Unmatched junction bases numbered 1, after V lost 3 bases and J lost 0 bases. Germline loops: CDR1 SGHAT, CDR2 FQNNGV. This CDR3 is CASSLDRVSGNTIYF. In DNA, the CDR3 is TGTGCCAGCAGCTTGGACAGGGTCTCTGGAAACACCATATATTTT.

The chain links TRBV6-1 to TRBJ2-2; D call uncertain. The CDR3 has 13 residues. V lost 8 bases and J lost 0, with 7 bases in between. CDR1 MNHNS and CDR2 SASEGT come from the germline V gene. The CDR3 spells CASLETNTGELFF. The CDR3 DNA follows: TGTGCCAGCCTGGAAACGAACACCGGGGAGCTGTTTTTT.

The chain uses TRBV6-1 and TRBJ2-7; tentatively, D is TRBD1 (5 bases). The CDR3 is 14 amino acids. Germline V gives CDR1 MNHNS, CDR2 SASEGT. The V gene lost 6 bases and the J gene lost 5 bases, with 17 bases spanning the gap. CDR3 sequence reads: CASRVQGRIDEQYF. The CDR3 bases are TGTGCCAGCAGAGTTCAGGGCAGAATCGACGAGCAGTACTTC.

This chain uses TRBV30 with TRBJ2-3, with 12 positions matching TRBD1. This CDR3 is built from 15 residues. The germline gives CDR1 GTSNPN, CDR2 SVGIG (reference sequence). V gave up 1 base and J gave up 5 bases; unmatched junction bases: 4. This CDR3 reads CAWSGGQGARDTQYF. CDR3 DNA sequence: TGTGCCTGGAGTGGGGGACAGGGGGCTCGAGATACGCAGTATTTT. The variable domain in full, completed from reference TRBV30 and TRBJ2-3, reads SQTIHQWPATLVQPVGSPLSLECTVEGTSNPNLYWYRQAAGRGLQLLFYSVGIGQISSEVPQNLSASRPQDRQFILSSKKLLLSDSGFYLCAWSGGQGARDTQYFGPGTRLTVL.

The chain recombines TRBV19 with TRBJ2-2, with 15 bases that match TRBD2. Germline CDR1 and CDR2: LNHDA and SQIVND (reference sequence). This CDR3 spans 20 amino acids. The V and J ends lost 4 bases and 6 bases, in that order; junction bases with no gene match: 15. The CDR3 DNA sequence: TGTGCCAGTAGTAACACCCCAGGACTAGCGGGGGGGCCTCGGTCCGGGGAGCTGTTTTTT. The encoded protein is CASSNTPGLAGGPRSGELFF.

The chain joins TRBV7-9 to TRBJ2-5; TRBD1 aligns across 7 bases. From germline, CDR1 is SEHNR and CDR2 FQNEAQ (reference sequence). CDR3 size: 14 residues. Trimming at V came to 4 bases and at J to 4 bases, leaving 6 bases not matched to a gene. The CDR3 reads CASSSMTGRETQYF. In DNA, the CDR3 is TGTGCCAGCAGCTCCATGACAGGGCGAGAGACCCAGTACTTC.

The chain joins TRBV5-1 to TRBJ1-5, with D perhaps matching TRBD1 (5 bases). Germline values: CDR1 SGHRS, CDR2 YFSETQ. The CDR3 is 15 residues long. Between the trimmed V and J ends, which lost 4 bases and 3 bases, there was a span of 14 bases. CDR3 region: CASSLGTISNQPQHF. CDR3 nucleotides: TGCGCCAGCAGCCTAGGGACGATTTCCAATCAGCCCCAGCATTTT.

V gene TRBV7-2 combines with J gene TRBJ2-1; 11 bases align to TRBD2. The CDR3 consists of 17 residues. With V trimmed by 5 bases and J by 6 bases, 12 bases remained unmatched. Germline CDR1 is SGHTA and CDR2 is FQGNSA. The CDR3 region has the DNA TGTGCCAGCAGCCAATCTAGCGGGAGGTATTTTTCCAATGAGCAGTTCTTC. Its protein product is CASSQSSGRYFSNEQFF.

The chain combines TRBV14 with TRBJ1-1; 8 nucleotides line up with TRBD1. The CDR3 is 16 amino acids. V was clipped by 3 bases and J by 3 bases; unmatched bases: 9. The germline V gene has CDR1 SGHDN and CDR2 FVKESK. As DNA, the CDR3 is TGTGCCAGCAGCCACGTTAACAGGGGGTTCGACACTGAAGCTTTCTTT. Its protein product is CASSHVNRGFDTEAFF.

The CDR3: CASSYRSPGELFF. The CDR3 DNA reads as TGTGCCAGCAGTTACAGGTCTCCCGGGGAGCTGTTTTTT. The J gene is TRBJ2-2, the V gene TRBV6-5; D unclear. V was pared by 2 bases and J by 6 bases, with 7 bases between. CDR3 length: 13 residues. Germline V gives CDR1 MNHEY, CDR2 SVGAGI.